Many counts were recorded for the clone carrying this T cell receptor (beta chain). Its antigen is still unknown. TCRdb reprocessed the reads with MiXCR, giving one entry per CDR3 protein. Here the sample spans hundreds of thousands of distinct CDR3 sequences, 33% being singletons. The CDR3 sequence is 13 residues long. Germline loops: CDR1 SGHTA, CDR2 FQGNSA. Trimming stripped 5 bases from V and 5 bases from J, with 12 bases between. This entry comes from a study of T cell repertoires in cytomegalovirus infection. Material: cultured PBMCs, obtained from culture after CMV antigen stimulation. The V and J genes are TRBV7-2 and TRBJ2-5; tentatively, D is TRBD2 (5 bases). The sequence derives from a human donor in good health (CMV status not recorded). Some clones in this sample may be carry-over from other donors' samples. CDR3 nucleotides: TGTGCCAGCAGCCCCAGTAGAGGGGAGACCCAGTACTTC. It codes for CASSPSRGETQYF.